This T cell receptor (beta chain) is drawn from a study of OX40 agonist ivuxolimab in advanced cancers. About the study as a whole: Ivuxolimab was a fully human IgG2 agonistic monoclonal antibody targeting the costimulatory receptor OX40 (CD134). Intravenous ivuxolimab was administered to patients every 2 weeks at six dose levels: 0.01, 0.1, 0.3, 1.5, 3 and 10 mg/kg. Of the 50 to 55 patients in dose escalation, about 20 had hepatocellular carcinoma, some 15 had melanoma, 9 had renal cell carcinoma and 9 had head and neck cancer. The dose-escalation cohort was approximately 83% male with a mean age of about 54 years, ranging from roughly 20 to 80. Prior anti-PD-1, anti-PD-L1 or anti-CTLA-4 therapy was permitted, and checkpoint inhibitors had been received by around 40% of dose-escalation patients. Three dose-escalation patients achieved partial responses, one with hepatocellular carcinoma and two with cutaneous melanoma. The purpose of peripheral TCRbeta sequencing was to test whether ivuxolimab changed TCR sequence diversity and led to clonal T-cell expansion. The paper covers the monotherapy dose-escalation part of the phase I ivuxolimab trial, which included N ≈ 52 patients.

Details on this clone: Its antigen remains unidentified. Per-nucleotide qualities are absent, and no much larger clonotype sits a single base away.

To sequence the TCRbeta CDR3 region, genomic DNA was isolated from the sorted cells. The immunoSEQ Assay was used for sequencing of TCRbeta CDR3 regions. Held by TCRdb, this immuneACCESS table contains in-frame sequences only and omits some clones. Under half of the omission traces to an unresolved V gene where checked; the cause of the rest is unknown. This sample gives tens of thousands of clones in total; around 86% of them show up just once. The ten largest clonotypes hold more than 1.5% of the sample. Study-wide findings and limitations: The antigen specificity of the clonally expanded peripheral T cells was not determined. After ivuxolimab, CD8+ T cells had more expanded clones than CD4+ T cells on average. Partial responders in the 0.1-3.0 mg/kg groups had among the lowest normalized peripheral clonal expansion, especially among CD8+ T cells. At doses of 0.1 to 3.0 mg/kg, clonal expansion of both CD4+ and CD8+ T cells in blood was seen between baseline and week 6. Low levels of normalized T-cell clonal expansion were also seen in some patients who did not respond.

Patients with a history of autoimmune disease or receiving systemic immunosuppression were excluded from the trial. In every dose cohort, peripheral blood was drawn for TCR sequencing at baseline, cycle 4 day 1, and cycle 7 day 1. Samples were obtained from an open-label, multicenter, first-in-human phase I dose-escalation trial of ivuxolimab. The trial enrolled adults with locally advanced or metastatic head and neck squamous cell, hepatocellular, melanoma or renal cell carcinoma. Before TCR sequencing, CD4+ and CD8+ T cells were separately sorted from peripheral blood. The CDR3, cysteine through phenylalanine, is 16 amino acids long. Only the CDR3 portion is preserved as DNA: 48 bases, with reading frame beginning at the first base. Based on the germline V gene, the CDR1 and CDR2 sequences are SQVTM and ANQGSEA. The V end gives up 4 bases and the J end 0 bases, leaving 7 bases in the junction not matched to a gene.

The clonotype was recovered from an adult with an advanced solid tumor such as melanoma, head and neck, liver or kidney cancer. The chain is encoded by TRBV29-1 joined to TRBJ1-1, and 11 junction bases match TRBD1. The sequencing used CD4+ or CD8+ T cells sorted from blood, collected in a trial of the OX40 agonist ivuxolimab. CDR3 reads: CSVVRGTGGMNTEAFF. The DNA reads TGCAGCGTTGTGAGAGGGACAGGGGGAATGAACACTGAAGCTTTCTTT.